This TCR beta chain was obtained from a study of T cells in Graves' hyperthyroidism and ophthalmopathy. Trimming cost V 3 bases and J 3 bases, with 14 bases left between them. Per germline, CDR1 KGHSH and CDR2 LQKENI. The CDR3 is made up of 16 amino acids. Amplified TCR beta CDR3 regions derived from RNA transcripts. In the first-round RT-PCR of the TCR CDR3, the HTBI primer set was used. In TCRdb, the multiplex PCR reads were re-called with MiXCR into one record per CDR3 protein. Among about 580,000 distinct CDR3 sequences listed, about 15% were seen once. This receptor was identified in a woman between 25 and 40 years old with Graves' hyperthyroidism that later progressed to Graves' ophthalmopathy. Sequencing was done on a sample of blood. The chain combines TRBV18 with TRBJ2-2; D is perhaps TRBD2 (6 bases). The CDR3 region has the DNA TGTGCCAGCTCACCCTTCGAGGGACTGGACACCGGGGAGCTGTTTTTT. Amino acids: CASSPFEGLDTGELFF.